This TCR beta chain was identified during a study of blood T cell repertoires in COVID-19. Study overall: PBMCs, B-cell-depleted T cells, or T cells were the source of the cDNA or gDNA that made up the material.

This CDR3 has 18 residues. Participants spanned ages about 18 to 95 years and resided in about two dozen US areas. Authors' data handling: Reference gene primer amplification yielded estimated nucleated cell counts. TCRdb keeps only in-frame clones here, not all; method: immunoSEQ multiplex PCR. V, J and clone size reflect that table, while D and trimming were determined from the DNA. Of 150,000 to 200,000 clones listed, around three quarters are singletons. The receptor comes from a woman aged 50 to 65 with acute COVID-19. The V call is TRBV21-1, the J call TRBJ2-1; the table's D gene call, TRBD2, was not cross checked with the DNA. TRBV21-1 represents a pseudogene. Material for sequencing was PBMCs or T cells enriched from blood (not recorded which). The CDR3 protein is CASSKAVWTRSSYNEQFF. The CDR3 coding sequence is TGTGCCAGCAGCAAAGCCGTTTGGACTCGAAGCTCCTACAATGAGCAGTTCTTC.